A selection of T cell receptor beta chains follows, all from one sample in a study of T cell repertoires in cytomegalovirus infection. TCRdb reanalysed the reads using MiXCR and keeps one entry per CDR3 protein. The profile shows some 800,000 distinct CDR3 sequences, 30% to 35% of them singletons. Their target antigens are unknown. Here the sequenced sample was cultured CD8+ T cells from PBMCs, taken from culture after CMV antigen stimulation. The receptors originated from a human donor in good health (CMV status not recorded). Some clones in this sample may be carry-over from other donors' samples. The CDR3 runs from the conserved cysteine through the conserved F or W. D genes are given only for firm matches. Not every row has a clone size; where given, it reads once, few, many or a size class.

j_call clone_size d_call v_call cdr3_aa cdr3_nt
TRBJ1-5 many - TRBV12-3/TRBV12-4 CASSQRGASNQPQHF TGTGCCAGCAGCCAACGGGGGGCGAGCAATCAGCCCCAGCATTTT
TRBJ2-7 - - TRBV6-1 CASSEGSRTEGYYEQYF TGTGCCAGCAGTGAAGGGTCCCGCACGGAGGGTTACTACGAGCAGTACTTC
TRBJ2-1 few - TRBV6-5 CASGRDTTTRTAYNEQFF TGTGCCAGCGGCCGGGACACTACAACCCGGACCGCTTACAATGAGCAGTTCTTC
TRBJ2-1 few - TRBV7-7 CASSFGGPSNEQFF TGTGCTAGCAGCTTTGGGGGGCCAAGCAATGAGCAGTTCTTC
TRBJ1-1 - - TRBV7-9 CASGHRVYMNTEAFF TGTGCCAGCGGCCACAGGGTATACATGAACACTGAAGCTTTCTTT
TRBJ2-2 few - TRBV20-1 CSARISAQGLTGELFF TGCAGTGCAAGAATTTCGGCCCAGGGTTTGACCGGGGAGCTGTTTTTT
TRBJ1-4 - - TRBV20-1 CSARDPSNEKLFF TGCAGTGCTAGAGATCCCTCCAATGAAAAACTGTTTTTT
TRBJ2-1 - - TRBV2 CASSDEGDSYNEQFF TGTGCCAGCAGTGATGAGGGGGACTCCTACAATGAGCAGTTCTTC
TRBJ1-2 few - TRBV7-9 CASSHPRQPPWDYGYTF TGTGCCAGCAGCCACCCCAGACAGCCCCCCTGGGACTATGGCTACACCTTC
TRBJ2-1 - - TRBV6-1 CASARVEQFF TGTGCCAGCGCTCGGGTTGAGCAGTTCTTC
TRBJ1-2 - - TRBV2 CASRKTDYGYTF TGTGCCAGCAGAAAGACGGACTATGGCTACACCTTC
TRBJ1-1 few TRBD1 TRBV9 CASSTTGGGTEAFF TGTGCCAGCAGCACCACAGGGGGTGGCACTGAAGCTTTCTTT
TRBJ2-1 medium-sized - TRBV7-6 CASSLTSHNEQFF TGTGCCAGCAGCTTAACTAGTCACAATGAGCAGTTCTTC
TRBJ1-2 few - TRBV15 CATSRDGGIGVGYTF TGTGCCACCAGCAGAGATGGAGGGATTGGAGTTGGCTACACCTTC
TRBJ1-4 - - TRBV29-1 CSVERTGRLFF TGCAGCGTTGAACGAACAGGGAGACTGTTTTTT
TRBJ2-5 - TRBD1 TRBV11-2 CASSPGTGELETQYF TGTGCCAGCAGCCCCGGGACAGGGGAACTGGAGACCCAGTACTTC
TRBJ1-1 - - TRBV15 CATNPGNRNTEAFF TGTGCCACCAACCCAGGGAATCGGAACACTGAAGCTTTCTTT
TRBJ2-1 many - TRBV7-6 CASSAIGQEQFF TGTGCCAGCAGCGCAATCGGGCAGGAGCAGTTCTTC
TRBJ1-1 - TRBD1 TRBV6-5 CASSYSYFPGQGLNTEAFF TGTGCCAGCAGTTACTCTTACTTCCCGGGACAGGGTTTGAACACTGAAGCTTTCTTT
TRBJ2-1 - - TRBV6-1 CASSDRPAHYNEQFF TGTGCCAGCAGTGACCGCCCAGCCCACTACAATGAGCAGTTCTTC
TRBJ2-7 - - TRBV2 CASRGMSYEQYF TGTGCCAGCAGGGGGATGTCCTACGAGCAGTACTTC
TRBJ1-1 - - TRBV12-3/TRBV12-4 CASSFEPGAHSEAFF TGTGCCAGCAGTTTTGAACCCGGGGCTCACTCTGAAGCTTTCTTT
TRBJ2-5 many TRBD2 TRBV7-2 CASSLVAGEGETQYF TGTGCCAGCAGCTTAGTGGCGGGGGAGGGTGAGACCCAGTACTTC
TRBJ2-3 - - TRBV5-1 CASSLTEGTDTQYF TGCGCCAGCAGCTTGACAGAAGGCACAGATACGCAGTATTTT
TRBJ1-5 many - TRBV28 CASRTPNQPQHF TGTGCCAGCAGGACCCCCAATCAGCCCCAGCATTTT
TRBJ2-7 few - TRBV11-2 CASSIRESTYEQYF TGTGCCAGCAGCATCCGGGAGTCGACCTACGAGCAGTACTTC
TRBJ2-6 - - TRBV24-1 CATSDLPRPNLSGANVLTF TGTGCCACCAGTGATTTGCCCAGACCAAACCTCTCTGGGGCCAACGTCCTGACTTTC
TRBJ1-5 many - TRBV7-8 CASSLALWGGARNQPQHF TGTGCCAGCAGCTTAGCCCTTTGGGGGGGGGCAAGGAATCAGCCCCAGCATTTT
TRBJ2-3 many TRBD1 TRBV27 CASSLLSDRPDTQYF TGTGCCAGCAGTTTACTCTCGGACAGGCCAGATACGCAGTATTTT
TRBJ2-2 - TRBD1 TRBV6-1 CASTSGQLNTGELFF TGTGCCAGCACCTCGGGACAGCTCAACACCGGGGAGCTGTTTTTT
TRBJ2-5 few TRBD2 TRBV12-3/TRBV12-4 CASSHRLAGEETQYF TGTGCCAGCAGTCATAGACTAGCGGGGGAAGAGACCCAGTACTTC
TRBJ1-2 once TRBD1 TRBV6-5 CASSSRDRVFYGYTF TGTGCCAGCAGTTCGCGGGACAGGGTTTTCTATGGCTACACCTTC
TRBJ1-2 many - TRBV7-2 CASSLEGSRLNRYTF TGTGCCAGCAGCTTAGAGGGGTCCAGGCTCAATCGCTACACCTTC
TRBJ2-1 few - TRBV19 CASTKGYTYNEQFF TGTGCCAGTACCAAGGGGTATACTTACAATGAGCAGTTCTTC
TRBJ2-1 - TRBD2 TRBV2 CASIRTSEYNEQFF TGTGCCAGCATAAGGACTAGCGAATACAATGAGCAGTTCTTC
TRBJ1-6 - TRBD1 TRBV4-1 CASSGGQGNSPLHF TGCGCCAGCAGCGGAGGACAGGGGAATTCACCCCTCCACTTT
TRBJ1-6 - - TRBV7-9 CASSLVLRVADNSPLHF TGTGCCAGCAGCTTAGTGTTACGGGTGGCGGATAATTCACCCCTCCACTTT
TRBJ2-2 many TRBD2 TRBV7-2 CASSLRSGGTNTGELFF TGTGCCAGCAGCCTCAGGAGCGGGGGGACGAACACCGGGGAGCTGTTTTTT
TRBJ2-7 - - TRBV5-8 CASSFRTDYEQYF TGTGCCAGCAGCTTTAGGACGGACTACGAGCAGTACTTC
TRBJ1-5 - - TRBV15 CATSSPHREVSSNQPQHF TGTGCCACCAGCAGTCCCCACAGGGAAGTTTCTAGCAATCAGCCCCAGCATTTT
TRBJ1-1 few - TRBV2 CASSESGGNTEAFF TGTGCCAGCAGTGAAAGTGGGGGAAACACTGAAGCTTTCTTT
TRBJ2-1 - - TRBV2 CASAVSTRQDYNEQFF TGTGCCAGCGCGGTGAGTACTAGGCAAGACTACAATGAGCAGTTCTTC